The next 22 T cell receptor beta chains were all read from a single sample in a study of shared clonotypes between healthy human individuals. Profiled with immunoSEQ multiplex PCR; TCRdb holds only in-frame clones, not every one. Seen here are about 550,000 clones, just under 97% observed once, and the top ten hold 0.11%. Terminally differentiated effector memory CD45RA+ cells were excluded from the naive CD8 cells, which were CD45RO-negative and positively selected for CCR7. Sequenced: naive CD8+ T cells sorted from blood. These receptors were taken from a woman aged 30 to 39 in good health.

The gene calls are TRBV7-2 and TRBJ2-1, with 15 bases fitting TRBD2. Germline values: CDR1 SGHTA, CDR2 FQGNSA. This CDR3 has 18 residues. V lost 0 bases and J lost 7; bases outside the gene matches: 7. CDR3 bases: TGTGCCAGCAGCTTAGCGGAAGGACTAGCGGGAGGGGAAAATGAGCAGTTCTTC. This gives the protein CASSLAEGLAGGENEQFF.

The chain couples TRBV7-9 to TRBJ2-1; D possibly uses TRBD1 or TRBD2 (5 bases each). This CDR3 has 15 amino acids. V was pared by 4 bases and J by 4 bases, with 14 bases between. Germline CDR1 SEHNR, CDR2 FQNEAQ (reference sequence). CDR3 sequence reads: CASSYPSRGYNEQFF. The CDR3 nucleotides are TGTGCCAGCAGCTACCCCTCGAGGGGATACAATGAGCAGTTCTTC.

The rearrangement uses TRBV5-4 and TRBJ2-7; 8 nucleotides agree with TRBD2. Germline V CDR1 and CDR2: SGHNT, YYREEE (reference sequence). The CDR3 length is 13 residues. With 3 bases clipped from V and 2 bases from J, the junction kept 1 base outside the gene matches. The CDR3 region is CASSSGLAYEQYF. The CDR3 DNA is TGTGCCAGCAGCTCGGGACTAGCCTACGAGCAGTACTTC. Full variable domain (rest looked up from reference TRBV5-4 and TRBJ2-7): ETGVTQSPTHLIKTRGQQVTLRCSSQSGHNTVSWYQQALGQGPQFIFQYYREEENGRGNFPPRFSGLQFPNYSSELNVNALELDDSALYLCASSSGLAYEQYFGPGTRLTVT.

The CDR3 spells CASKISGGAYTEAFF. The DNA of the CDR3 is TGTGCCAGCAAAATTTCGGGGGGCGCATACACTGAAGCTTTCTTT. The chain employs TRBV19 and TRBJ1-1, with D tentatively TRBD1 (6 bases). The CDR3 contains 15 residues. Germline lookup yields CDR1 LNHDA and CDR2 SQIVND (reference sequence). Trimming took 9 bases from V and 3 from J, leaving 20 bases between them.

The chain couples TRBV19 to TRBJ2-7; perhaps D is TRBD1 or TRBD2 (5 bases each). The V and J ends lost 9 bases and 2 bases respectively, with 17 bases between them. Germline V gene lookup returns CDR1 LNHDA and CDR2 SQIVND (reference sequence). This CDR3 region has 14 residues. In DNA, the CDR3 is TGTGCCAGCACGAGGGGTATAGGACCCTACGAGCAGTACTTC. Translated: CASTRGIGPYEQYF.

J is TRBJ2-3 and V is TRBV2; TRBD2 matches 10 bases. With 9 bases clipped from V and 4 bases from J, the junction kept 4 bases outside the gene matches. Germline V CDR1 and CDR2: SNHLY, FYNNEI. This CDR3 is 13 amino acids long. In DNA, the CDR3 is TGTGCCAGTCTAGCGGGAGTTTCAGATACGCAGTATTTT. It encodes CASLAGVSDTQYF.

This chain joins TRBV7-9 and TRBJ1-2, with 8 bases matching TRBD1. J lost 4 bases, V lost 5 bases, and 9 bases had no gene match. Germline V CDR1 and CDR2: SEHNR, FQNEAQ (reference sequence). CDR3 length: 15 residues. The CDR3 here is CASSGYRGDGYGYTF. The CDR3 DNA follows: TGTGCCAGCAGCGGTTACAGGGGGGATGGCTATGGCTACACCTTC.

The chain uses TRBV27 and TRBJ2-2, with no clear D. The ends were cut back, 7 bases at V and 3 bases at J, with 6 bases in the middle. The germline V gene encodes CDR1 MNHEY and CDR2 SMNVEV (reference sequence). This CDR3 spans 12 amino acids. CDR3 in DNA: TGTGCCAGCACCGGCCACACCGGGGAGCTGTTTTTT. This codes for CASTGHTGELFF.

The chain uses TRBV5-1 and TRBJ2-5, with D unclear. The CDR3 extends over 13 amino acids. Germline assignment: CDR1 SGHRS and CDR2 YFSETQ. V lost 0 bases to trimming and J lost 2 bases, with 5 bases between them. CDR3 bases: TGCGCCAGCAGCTTGGAGCCGCAAGAGACCCAGTACTTC. Its translation: CASSLEPQETQYF.

The J gene is TRBJ2-7, the V gene TRBV6-5; a weak D match, TRBD2 (6 bases). Germline CDR1 and CDR2: MNHEY and SVGAGI. Trimming stripped 2 bases from V and 2 bases from J, with 16 bases between. The CDR3 runs to 16 residues. The CDR3 DNA sequence: TGTGCCAGCAGTTACAGTGCGGGAATTCGGACCTACGAGCAGTACTTC. Its translation: CASSYSAGIRTYEQYF.

The rearrangement joins TRBV30 to TRBJ2-7; perhaps TRBD2 as D (5 bases). The V and J ends lost 5 bases and 3 bases respectively, with 14 bases between them. The CDR3 runs to 13 residues. Germline lookup yields CDR1 GTSNPN and CDR2 SVGIG (reference sequence). The CDR3 DNA sequence: TGTGCCTGGCACGACGGGATGGGCTACGAGCAGTACTTC. Protein product: CAWHDGMGYEQYF.

The CDR3 is CASSPPSGTSETYEQYF. DNA of the CDR3: TGTGCCAGCAGCCCCCCCTCCGGGACTAGCGAGACCTACGAGCAGTACTTC. This chain uses TRBV7-9 with TRBJ2-7, with TRBD2 matching over 10 bases. Germline loops: CDR1 SEHNR, CDR2 FQNEAQ (reference sequence). The CDR3 covers 17 residues. V lost 5 bases and J lost 2; bases outside the gene matches: 12.

J is TRBJ1-5 and V is TRBV19, with TRBD1 matching 7 bases. V was clipped by 7 bases and J by 0 bases; unmatched bases: 3. The germline gives CDR1 LNHDA, CDR2 SQIVND (reference sequence). The CDR3 has 14 residues. The CDR3 sequence: CASMGQISNQPQHF. The CDR3 DNA sequence: TGTGCCAGTATGGGACAGATTAGCAATCAGCCCCAGCATTTT.

V usage is TRBV6-5 and J usage is TRBJ1-1; tentative D call: TRBD1 (5 bases). Germline V gene data show CDR1 as MNHEY and CDR2 as SVGAGI. The CDR3 has 13 amino acids. V was shortened by 4 bases and J by 6 bases, with 12 bases between the two germline ends. CDR3 nucleotides: TGTGCCAGCAGTTGGAAACAGGCTCCTGAAGCTTTCTTT. This codes for CASSWKQAPEAFF.

The table lists this clone with a count of one. V is TRBV9 and J is TRBJ2-5; 8 bases align to TRBD2. Germline trimming cut 0 bases from V and 5 bases from J; bases unmatched to any gene: 9. The CDR3 sequence is 16 residues long. The germline V gene encodes CDR1 SGDLS and CDR2 YYNGEE. The CDR3 region has the DNA TGTGCCAGCAGCGTAGCCTTGGCGGGAGGTGGGGAGACCCAGTACTTC. It encodes CASSVALAGGGETQYF.

The V call is TRBV13, the J call TRBJ1-1; D call uncertain. Germline-derived CDR1 and CDR2 are PRHDT and FYEKMQ (reference sequence). Deletions cut 10 bases from V and 3 bases from J, with 12 bases between. The CDR3 contains 12 residues. The CDR3 is CATTPRYTEAFF. CDR3 DNA: TGTGCCACCACGCCCCGATACACTGAAGCTTTCTTT. Using reference TRBV13 and TRBJ1-1 for the parts outside the CDR3, the full variable domain is AAGVIQSPRHLIKEKRETATLKCYPIPRHDTVYWYQQGPGQDPQFLISFYEKMQSDKGSIPDRFSAQQFSDYHSELNMSSLELGDSALYFCATTPRYTEAFFGQGTRLTVV.

The genes are TRBV7-9 and TRBJ2-7; D unresolved. CDR1 and CDR2 from the germline V gene are SEHNR and FQNEAQ (reference sequence). The CDR3 length is 13 residues. The V end was cut by 3 bases, the J end by 1 base, with 7 bases between. CDR3 in amino acids: CASSFDLSYEQYF. DNA of the CDR3: TGTGCCAGCAGCTTTGACCTTTCCTACGAGCAGTACTTC.

The chain is built from TRBV6-1 and TRBJ1-2; possible D gene TRBD1, 5 bases. This CDR3 has 14 residues. V shed 10 bases and J shed 3 bases, with 18 bases lying between them. Germline lookup yields CDR1 MNHNS and CDR2 SASEGT. The DNA of the CDR3 is TGTGCCACACTGGACACTCGAACCTACTATGGCTACACCTTC. This translates into CATLDTRTYYGYTF.

The V call is TRBV7-9, the J call TRBJ1-1, with 11 bases lining up with TRBD1. V shed 1 base and J 6 bases; nucleotides not matched to a gene: 10. The germline CDR1 and CDR2 sequences are SEHNR and FQNEAQ (reference sequence). The CDR3 is 17 amino acids. The CDR3 reads CASSLGGKGQGDPEAFF. CDR3 sequence (DNA): TGTGCCAGCAGCTTAGGCGGTAAGGGACAGGGGGACCCTGAAGCTTTCTTT.

CDR3 sequence reads: CARMMNLGFF. The CDR3 DNA sequence: TGTGCCAGGATGATGAATTTGGGTTTCTTT. The chain carries TRBV21-1 and TRBJ1-1. TRBV21-1 is annotated as a pseudogene. CDR3 length equals 10 residues.

This clone was seen only once. V is TRBV27 and J is TRBJ1-1, with D possibly matching TRBD1 (6 bases). The CDR3 sequence is 18 residues long. The V end lost 0 bases, the J end lost 0 bases, and 17 bases lay between the germline ends. CDR1 is MNHEY and CDR2 is SMNVEV in the germline V gene (reference sequence). In DNA, the CDR3 is TGTGCCAGCAGTTTATCGTCCAGGGGAGCTTCTATGAACACTGAAGCTTTCTTT. Amino acids: CASSLSSRGASMNTEAFF.

The genes are TRBV11-3 and TRBJ2-7; 12 nucleotides line up with TRBD1. Germline CDR1 is SGHNT and CDR2 is YENEEA. This CDR3 has 16 amino acids. V was pared by 3 bases and J by 2 bases, with 5 bases of the junction left unmatched. The CDR3 nucleotides read TGTGCCAGCAGCTTGGGACAGGGGGCCCTTCCCTACGAGCAGTACTTC. Translated: CASSLGQGALPYEQYF. Variable domain in full (rest from reference TRBV11-3 and TRBJ2-7): EAGVVQSPRYKIIEKKQPVAFWCNPISGHNTLYWYLQNLGQGPELLIRYENEEAVDDSQLPKDRFSAERLKGVDSTLKIQPAELGDSAVYLCASSLGQGALPYEQYFGPGTRLTVT.